The rows below give T cell receptor beta chains drawn from one sample of a study of cytomegalovirus exposure and HLA in healthy donors. The repertoire was sequenced with immunoSEQ multiplex PCR; TCRdb's copy has only in-frame clones and lacks some. This sample carries some 100,000 clones, 74% of them seen once, and the ten largest clones take about 2%. Material for sequencing was PBMCs. The receptors here all came from a human donor in good health. CDR3s include the opening cysteine and the closing phenylalanine or tryptophan. The D gene is left open where the match is weak. Rows may omit the clone size; those that give it use once, few, many or a size class.

abundance | d_gene | j_gene | v_gene | CDR3aa | CDR3nt
NA | NA | TRBJ1-4 | TRBV27 | CASSFLTSDSTNEKLFF | TGTGCCAGCAGTTTCCTCACCTCGGACAGTACTAATGAAAAACTGTTTTTT
NA | TRBD1 | TRBJ2-7 | TRBV2 | CASSRPRTGYEQYF | TGTGCCAGCAGTCGACCTAGGACAGGCTACGAGCAGTACTTC
NA | TRBD1 | TRBJ2-2 | TRBV5-4 | CASSFQGAGELFF | TGTGCCAGCAGCTTTCAGGGGGCCGGGGAGCTGTTTTTT
NA | NA | TRBJ1-1 | TRBV7-8 | CASSLRGLNTEAFF | TGTGCCAGCAGCTTAAGGGGTTTGAACACTGAAGCTTTCTTT
NA | NA | TRBJ1-5 | TRBV4-3 | CASSQGQDNQPQHF | TGCGCCAGCAGCCAAGGCCAGGACAATCAGCCCCAGCATTTT
once | NA | TRBJ2-1 | TRBV7-2 | CASSFGRGAINEQFF | TGTGCCAGCAGCTTTGGTCGGGGTGCGATCAATGAGCAGTTCTTC
NA | NA | TRBJ2-7 | TRBV6-5 | CASSYFQGPSEQYF | TGTGCCAGCAGTTACTTCCAGGGGCCTAGCGAGCAGTACTTC
NA | TRBD1 | TRBJ1-5 | TRBV2 | CASSEFRGPNQPQHF | TGTGCCAGCAGTGAATTCAGGGGGCCTAATCAGCCCCAGCATTTT
many | NA | TRBJ1-1 | TRBV7-9 | CASSNRQTQNTEAFF | TGTGCCAGCAGCAACCGACAGACCCAGAACACTGAAGCTTTCTTT
NA | TRBD2 | TRBJ2-5 | TRBV5-1 | CASSLAIAGGSETQYF | TGCGCCAGCAGCTTGGCGATAGCGGGAGGATCAGAGACCCAGTACTTC
NA | NA | TRBJ1-1 | TRBV18 | CASSPVRGNTEAFF | TGTGCCAGCTCACCAGTCAGGGGGAACACTGAAGCTTTCTTT
few | NA | TRBJ2-3 | TRBV30 | CAWKRGTVTDTQYF | TGTGCCTGGAAGAGGGGGACCGTCACAGATACGCAGTATTTT
few | TRBD1 | TRBJ1-4 | TRBV2 | CASSAGTANEKLFF | TGTGCCAGCAGTGCCGGGACAGCTAATGAAAAACTGTTTTTT
NA | NA | TRBJ2-7 | TRBV4-1 | CASSQVIQGFPYEQYF | TGCGCCAGCAGCCAAGTCATCCAGGGGTTTCCCTACGAGCAGTACTTC
few | TRBD2 | TRBJ2-1 | TRBV4-2 | CASSQSASGGDNEQFF | TGTGCCAGCAGCCAAAGCGCTAGCGGGGGGGACAATGAGCAGTTCTTC
few | NA | TRBJ2-7 | TRBV7-6 | CASSARGREQYF | TGTGCCAGCAGCGCTCGTGGGAGAGAGCAGTACTTC
NA | TRBD1 | TRBJ1-5 | TRBV28 | CASSPPGTGGQPQHF | TGTGCCAGCAGTCCCCCCGGGACAGGGGGGCAGCCCCAGCATTTT
once | NA | TRBJ2-7 | TRBV15 | CATSRNPGSPPYEQYF | TGTGCCACCAGCAGAAATCCCGGGTCGCCACCCTACGAGCAGTACTTC
NA | NA | TRBJ2-3 | TRBV5-1 | CASSLGDYRTDTQYF | TGCGCCAGCAGCTTGGGTGACTACCGCACAGATACGCAGTATTTT
few | NA | TRBJ2-1 | TRBV6-5 | CASSIRVFNEQFF | TGTGCCAGCAGCATCCGGGTCTTCAATGAGCAGTTCTTC
few | TRBD2 | TRBJ2-7 | TRBV6-5 | CASTQTASGSYEQYF | TGTGCCAGCACCCAAACGGCTAGCGGGAGTTACGAGCAGTACTTC
once | TRBD1 | TRBJ2-1 | TRBV7-2 | CASSSQAGQGARNEQFF | TGTGCCAGCAGCTCACAAGCGGGACAGGGGGCGAGGAATGAGCAGTTCTTC
NA | TRBD1 | TRBJ1-1 | TRBV29-1 | CSVDKGQGAFF | TGCAGCGTTGATAAGGGACAGGGGGCTTTCTTT
NA | NA | TRBJ1-1 | TRBV11-2 | CASSPRRGMNTEAFF | TGTGCCAGCAGCCCCCGCCGAGGAATGAACACTGAAGCTTTCTTT
few | TRBD1 | TRBJ1-2 | TRBV30 | CAWDRAYGYTF | TGTGCCTGGGACAGGGCCTATGGCTACACCTTC
few | NA | TRBJ2-5 | TRBV6-6 | CASSRGGTPVGETQYF | TGTGCCAGCAGTCGGGGCGGGACCCCGGTGGGAGAGACCCAGTACTTC
NA | TRBD2 | TRBJ2-3 | TRBV11-2 | CASSPRSGSRDTQYF | TGTGCCAGCAGCCCGAGGAGCGGGAGTCGGGATACGCAGTATTTT
NA | TRBD2 | TRBJ2-2 | TRBV6-1 | CASPRTSLATGELFF | TGTGCCAGCCCGAGGACTAGTTTGGCCACCGGGGAGCTGTTTTTT
NA | NA | TRBJ2-2 | TRBV18 | CASSPSNTGELFF | TGTGCCAGCTCACCCTCGAACACCGGGGAGCTGTTTTTT
few | NA | TRBJ1-1 | TRBV5-6 | CASSLRTGPTEAFF | TGTGCCAGCAGCCTTAGGACTGGGCCCACTGAAGCTTTCTTT
few | NA | TRBJ1-3 | TRBV30 | CAWSVPRGLSGNTIYF | TGTGCCTGGAGTGTACCCAGGGGCCTCTCTGGAAACACCATATATTTT
NA | TRBD2 | TRBJ2-7 | TRBV27 | CASRIGGAYEQYF | TGTGCCAGCAGGATTGGGGGGGCCTACGAGCAGTACTTC
NA | NA | TRBJ2-7 | TRBV5-6 | CASSLGNRDYEQYF | TGTGCCAGCAGCTTGGGGAACAGGGACTACGAGCAGTACTTC
NA | TRBD1 | TRBJ1-2 | TRBV19 | CASSIGGQGNYGYTF | TGTGCCAGTAGTATTGGTGGACAGGGTAACTATGGCTACACCTTC
NA | TRBD2 | TRBJ2-7 | TRBV5-1 | CASSSSGASSYEQYF | TGCGCCAGCAGCTCTAGCGGGGCGAGCTCCTACGAGCAGTACTTC
few | NA | TRBJ2-2 | TRBV5-1 | CASSLAAGTNTGELFF | TGCGCCAGCAGCTTGGCTGCAGGGACTAACACCGGGGAGCTGTTTTTT
NA | NA | TRBJ2-1 | TRBV19 | CASSRRGPLGSNNEQFF | TGTGCCAGTAGCCGGAGGGGTCCTTTAGGATCGAACAATGAGCAGTTCTTC
NA | NA | TRBJ1-4 | TRBV29-1 | CSVEVVGAREKLFF | TGCAGCGTTGAGGTGGTAGGGGCTCGTGAAAAACTGTTTTTT
NA | TRBD2 | TRBJ2-1 | TRBV5-1 | CASSSVGGGEQFF | TGCGCCAGCAGCTCCGTCGGGGGGGGTGAGCAGTTCTTC
NA | NA | TRBJ1-1 | TRBV30 | CAWTGGGTEAFF | TGTGCCTGGACGGGAGGGGGGACTGAAGCTTTCTTT
NA | NA | TRBJ2-1 | TRBV7-8 | CASSRRAGPNEQFF | TGTGCCAGCAGCAGGCGTGCGGGACCCAATGAGCAGTTCTTC
NA | NA | TRBJ1-4 | TRBV9 | CASSVEAGGGEKLFF | TGTGCCAGCAGCGTAGAGGCGGGCGGAGGTGAAAAACTGTTTTTT
once | NA | TRBJ1-1 | TRBV6-6 | CASSSSPTGLTEAFF | TGTGCCAGCAGCTCCTCCCCCACAGGGCTCACTGAAGCTTTCTTT
once | NA | TRBJ2-1 | TRBV2 | CASSVDRDNEQFF | TGTGCCAGCAGTGTAGACAGAGACAATGAGCAGTTCTTC
NA | NA | TRBJ1-1 | TRBV6-5 | CASSYSVTGTEAFF | TGTGCCAGCAGTTACTCAGTCACAGGCACTGAAGCTTTCTTT
NA | TRBD2 | TRBJ2-7 | TRBV15 | CATSRAGTSGRGAFGEQYF | TGTGCCACCAGCAGAGCCGGGACTAGCGGGAGAGGGGCCTTCGGCGAGCAGTACTTC
NA | NA | TRBJ1-5 | TRBV29-1 | CSVEMGQGEPQHF | TGCAGCGTTGAAATGGGCCAGGGTGAGCCCCAGCATTTT
few | NA | TRBJ1-2 | TRBV5-1 | CASRRGAVGGANYGYTF | TGCGCCAGCAGACGGGGAGCGGTTGGCGGAGCTAACTATGGCTACACCTTC
NA | NA | TRBJ1-5 | TRBV2 | CASSEGWAAPQHF | TGTGCCAGCAGTGAAGGTTGGGCAGCGCCCCAGCATTTT
NA | NA | TRBJ2-3 | TRBV7-3 | CASSPLSTDTQYF | TGTGCCAGCAGCCCTCTCAGCACAGATACGCAGTATTTT
NA | NA | TRBJ1-5 | TRBV5-6 | CASSLFGRTTGVPQHF | TGTGCCAGCAGCTTGTTTGGCAGGACTACGGGGGTGCCCCAGCATTTT
NA | NA | TRBJ1-2 | TRBV9 | CASSVAETATYGYTF | TGTGCCAGCAGCGTAGCGGAGACGGCCACCTATGGCTACACCTTC
few | TRBD1 | TRBJ1-5 | TRBV18 | CASSRQGSNQPQHF | TGTGCCAGTTCACGACAGGGGAGCAATCAGCCCCAGCATTTT
few | TRBD1 | TRBJ1-1 | TRBV30 | CAWRVSGGAFF | TGTGCCTGGAGGGTATCAGGGGGAGCTTTCTTT